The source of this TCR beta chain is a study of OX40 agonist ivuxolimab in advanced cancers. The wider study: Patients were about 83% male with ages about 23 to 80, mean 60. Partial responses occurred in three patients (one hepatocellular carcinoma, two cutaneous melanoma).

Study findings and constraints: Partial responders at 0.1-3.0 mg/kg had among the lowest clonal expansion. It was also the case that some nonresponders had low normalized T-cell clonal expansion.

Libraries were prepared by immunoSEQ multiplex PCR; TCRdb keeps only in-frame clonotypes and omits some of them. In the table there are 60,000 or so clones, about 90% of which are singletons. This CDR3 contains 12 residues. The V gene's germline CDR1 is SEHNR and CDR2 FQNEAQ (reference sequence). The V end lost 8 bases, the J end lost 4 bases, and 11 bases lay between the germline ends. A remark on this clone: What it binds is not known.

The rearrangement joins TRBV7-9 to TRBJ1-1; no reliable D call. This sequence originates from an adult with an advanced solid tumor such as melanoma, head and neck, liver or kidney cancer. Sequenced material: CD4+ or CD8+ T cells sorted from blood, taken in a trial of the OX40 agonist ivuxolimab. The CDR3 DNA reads TGTGCCAGCCGTCGCGGGGTCACTGAAGCTTTCTTT. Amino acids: CASRRGVTEAFF.